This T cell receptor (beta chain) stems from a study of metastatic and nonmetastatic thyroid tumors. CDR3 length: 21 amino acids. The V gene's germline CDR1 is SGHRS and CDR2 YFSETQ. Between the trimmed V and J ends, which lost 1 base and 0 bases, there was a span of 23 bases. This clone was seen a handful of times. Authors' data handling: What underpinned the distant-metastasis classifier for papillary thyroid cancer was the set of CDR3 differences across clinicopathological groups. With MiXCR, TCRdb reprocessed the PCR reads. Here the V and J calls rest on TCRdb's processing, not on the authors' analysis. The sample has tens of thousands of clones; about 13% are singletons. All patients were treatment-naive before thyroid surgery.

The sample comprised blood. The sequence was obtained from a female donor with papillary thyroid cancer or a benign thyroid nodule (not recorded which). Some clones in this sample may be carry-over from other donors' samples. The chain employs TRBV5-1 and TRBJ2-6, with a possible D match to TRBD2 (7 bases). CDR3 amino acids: CASSLMGASGSADSGANVLTF. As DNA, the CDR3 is TGCGCCAGCAGCTTGATGGGGGCTAGCGGCTCGGCTGACTCTGGGGCCAACGTCCTGACTTTC.